This T cell receptor (beta chain) derives from a study of T-cell reconstitution after alpha-beta-depleted transplantation in children. Study-wide results and limits: T-cell numbers and diversity one year post-transplant derived largely from freshly generated T cells. The high TCRbeta diversity at day 60 in some patients came from surviving recipient T cells and thymic progenitors.

There are 15 residues in the CDR3. V shed 6 bases and J 3 bases; nucleotides not matched to a gene: 8. The TCRbeta library was prepared with unique molecular identifiers. MiXCR was run by TCRdb on the PCR reads, yielding one entry per CDR3 protein. Of about 460,000 distinct CDR3 sequences in the sample, about an eighth were seen once. As for this clonotype: The antigen is unknown.

Sequencing used PBMCs, mostly from graft donor cells, obtained 180 days after TCRalphabeta/CD19-depleted stem cell transplant. This receptor was obtained from a female patient aged 2-15 years who had a stem cell transplant for aplastic anemia, so the T cells may come from the graft donor. The chain recombines TRBV12-3 or TRBV12-4 with TRBJ2-4; TRBD2 matches at 7 bases. This CDR3 is CASSWGGEGKNIQYF. DNA for the CDR3: TGTGCCAGCAGCTGGGGGGGGGAGGGCAAAAACATTCAGTACTTC.